This T cell receptor (beta chain) was sequenced for a study of CD8 T cells in ankylosing spondylitis. V shed 2 bases and J shed 0 bases, with 8 bases lying between them. CDR3 length equals 15 residues. Germline CDR1 reads LGHDT; CDR2 reads YNNKEL (reference sequence). In the case of this clonotype: The antigen is not known.

TCRdb re-analysed the 5' RACE reads in MiXCR, keeping a single row per CDR3 protein. Among about 140,000 distinct CDR3 sequences listed, approximately 32% were seen once. General study points: Disease-linked clones reportedly showed significant enrichment in matched ankylosing spondylitis synovial fluid.

The clonotype comes from a male donor with ankylosing spondylitis. Sample: synovial fluid, either unsorted or a sorted T cell fraction (not recorded which). The chain is built from TRBV3-1 and TRBJ1-5; no firm D call. CDR3 in amino acids: CASSQSGISNQPQHF. Written as DNA, the CDR3 is TGTGCCAGCAGCCAAAGTGGTATTAGCAATCAGCCCCAGCATTTT.